The clone carrying this T cell receptor beta chain has a count of ten or more. The antigen remains unidentified. MiXCR was run by TCRdb on the multiplex PCR reads, yielding one entry per CDR3 protein. The table records under 30,000 distinct CDR3 sequences, approximately 20% of them present only once. The data were obtained in a study of breast tumors, draining lymph nodes, adjacent tissues. The study's findings and limits: Luminal-like breast cancer showed significantly higher tumor–nontumor repertoire similarity than basal-like. That most tumor T cells come from lymph nodes remained unproven. Findings are consistent with lymph node origin and intratumoral expansion of most tumor T cells. Tumor repertoires ranked between lymph nodes and nontumor tissue in diversity, with V and J gene preferences.

The CDR3 contains 15 residues. CDR1 and CDR2 (germline): MNHNY, SVGAGI (reference sequence). Trimming pared 7 bases from V and 1 base from J, leaving 14 bases between. The J gene is TRBJ1-3, the V gene TRBV6-6; D perhaps matches TRBD1 (6 bases). The source is a female donor with breast cancer. Some clones in this sample may be carry-over from other donors' samples. Sequencing was performed on breast tumor tissue. This chain's CDR3 is CASNKIQGSGNTIYF. CDR3 bases: TGTGCCAGCAACAAAATACAGGGTTCTGGAAACACCATATATTTT.